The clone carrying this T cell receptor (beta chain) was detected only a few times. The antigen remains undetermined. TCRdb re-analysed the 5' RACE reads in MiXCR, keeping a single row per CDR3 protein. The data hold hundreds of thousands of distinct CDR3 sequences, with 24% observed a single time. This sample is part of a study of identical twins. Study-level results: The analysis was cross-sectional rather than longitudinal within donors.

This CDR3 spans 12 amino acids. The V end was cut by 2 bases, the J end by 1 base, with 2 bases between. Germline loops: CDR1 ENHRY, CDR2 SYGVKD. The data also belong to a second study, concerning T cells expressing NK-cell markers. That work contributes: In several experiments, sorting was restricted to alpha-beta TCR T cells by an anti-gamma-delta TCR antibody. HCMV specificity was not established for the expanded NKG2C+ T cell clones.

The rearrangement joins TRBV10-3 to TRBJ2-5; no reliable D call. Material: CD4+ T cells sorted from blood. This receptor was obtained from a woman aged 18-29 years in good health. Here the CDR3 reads CAISEAQETQYF. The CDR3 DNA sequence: TGTGCCATCAGTGAGGCCCAAGAGACCCAGTACTTC.